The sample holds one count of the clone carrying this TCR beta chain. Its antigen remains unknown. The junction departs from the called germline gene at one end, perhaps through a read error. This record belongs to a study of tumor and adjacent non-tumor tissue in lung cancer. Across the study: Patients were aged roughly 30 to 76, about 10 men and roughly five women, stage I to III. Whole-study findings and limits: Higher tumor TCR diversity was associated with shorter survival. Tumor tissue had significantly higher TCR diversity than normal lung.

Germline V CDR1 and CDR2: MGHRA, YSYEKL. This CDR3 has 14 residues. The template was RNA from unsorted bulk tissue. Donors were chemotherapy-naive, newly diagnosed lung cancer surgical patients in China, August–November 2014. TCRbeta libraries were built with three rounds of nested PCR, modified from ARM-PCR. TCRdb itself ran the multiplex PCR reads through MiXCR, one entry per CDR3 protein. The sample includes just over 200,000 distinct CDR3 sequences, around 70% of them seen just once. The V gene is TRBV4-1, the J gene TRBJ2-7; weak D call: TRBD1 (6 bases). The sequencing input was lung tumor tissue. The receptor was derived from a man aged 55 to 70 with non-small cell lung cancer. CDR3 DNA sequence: TGCGCCGGCAGCCGAGGACAGTTAGACTACGAGCATTACTTC. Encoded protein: CAGSRGQLDYEHYF.